This T cell receptor beta chain stems from a study of blood T cell repertoires in COVID-19. Turning to the study itself: Acute and convalescent COVID-19 samples came from the United States, Italy and Spain. T cells, B-cell-depleted T cells, or PBMCs supplied cDNA or gDNA.

Some clones are missing from TCRdb's copy, which holds only in-frame ones; the method was immunoSEQ multiplex PCR. The sample has some 180,000 clones; nearly 90% are singletons. Trimming at V came to 5 bases and at J to 3 bases, leaving 8 bases not matched to a gene. CDR3 size: 15 residues. Per the germline V gene, CDR1 is SEHNR and CDR2 is FQNEAQ (reference sequence). Specimen: peripheral blood. The receptor comes from a man in his sixties with active or convalescent COVID-19. The chain joins TRBV7-9 to TRBJ2-7, with 9 bases that match TRBD1. The CDR3 sequence is CASSPGGQGFYEQYF. The CDR3 bases are TGTGCCAGCAGCCCGGGGGGACAGGGATTCTACGAGCAGTACTTC. Together with reference TRBV7-9 and TRBJ2-7, the CDR3 gives the full variable domain: DTGVSQNPRHKITKRGQNVTFRCDPISEHNRLYWYRQTLGQGPEFLTYFQNEAQLEKSRLLSDRFSAERPKGSFSTLEIQRTEQGDSAMYLCASSPGGQGFYEQYFGPGTRLTVT.